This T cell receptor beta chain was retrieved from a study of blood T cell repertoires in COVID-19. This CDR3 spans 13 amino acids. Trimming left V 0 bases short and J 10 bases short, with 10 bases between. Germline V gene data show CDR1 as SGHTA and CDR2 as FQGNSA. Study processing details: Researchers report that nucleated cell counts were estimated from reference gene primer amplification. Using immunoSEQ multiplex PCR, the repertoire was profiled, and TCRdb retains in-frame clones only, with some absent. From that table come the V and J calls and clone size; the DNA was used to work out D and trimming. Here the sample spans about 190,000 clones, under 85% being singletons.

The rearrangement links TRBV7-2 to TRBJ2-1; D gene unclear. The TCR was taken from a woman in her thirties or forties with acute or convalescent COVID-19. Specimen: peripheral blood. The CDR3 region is CASSLAQASEQFF. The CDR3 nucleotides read TGTGCCAGCAGCTTAGCGCAGGCAAGCGAGCAGTTCTTC. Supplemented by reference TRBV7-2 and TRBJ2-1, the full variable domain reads GAGVSQSPSNKVTEKGKDVELRCDPISGHTALYWYRQSLGQGLEFLIYFQGNSAPDKSGLPSDRFSAERTGGSVSTLTIQRTQQEDSAVYLCASSLAQASEQFFGPGTRLTVL.